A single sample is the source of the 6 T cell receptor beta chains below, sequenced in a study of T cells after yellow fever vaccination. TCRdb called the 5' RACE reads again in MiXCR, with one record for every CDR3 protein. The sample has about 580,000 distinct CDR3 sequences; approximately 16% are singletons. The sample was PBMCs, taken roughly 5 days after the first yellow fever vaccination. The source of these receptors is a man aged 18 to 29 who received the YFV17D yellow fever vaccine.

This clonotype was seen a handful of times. The CDR3, as DNA: TGCGCCAGCAGCCCTGCAGGGTATATGAACACTGAAGCTTTCTTT. The encoded protein is CASSPAGYMNTEAFF. This rearrangement joins TRBV5-1 to TRBJ1-1, with TRBD1 as a possible D gene (5 bases). Germline V gives CDR1 SGHRS, CDR2 YFSETQ. The germline V and J ends were trimmed by 4 bases and 0 bases, with 13 bases remaining between them. The CDR3 covers 15 residues.

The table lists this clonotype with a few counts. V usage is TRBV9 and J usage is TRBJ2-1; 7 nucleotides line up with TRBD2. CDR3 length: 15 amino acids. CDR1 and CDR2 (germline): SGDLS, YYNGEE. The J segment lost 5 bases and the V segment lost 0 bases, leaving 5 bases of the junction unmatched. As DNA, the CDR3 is TGTGCCAGCAGCGTAGTGGGGGGGGGGAACAATGAGCAGTTCTTC. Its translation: CASSVVGGGNNEQFF.

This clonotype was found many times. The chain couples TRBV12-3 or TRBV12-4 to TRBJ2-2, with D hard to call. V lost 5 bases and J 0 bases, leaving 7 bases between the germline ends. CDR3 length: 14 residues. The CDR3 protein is CASSPASNTGELFF. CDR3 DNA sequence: TGTGCCAGCAGTCCAGCCTCGAACACCGGGGAGCTGTTTTTT.

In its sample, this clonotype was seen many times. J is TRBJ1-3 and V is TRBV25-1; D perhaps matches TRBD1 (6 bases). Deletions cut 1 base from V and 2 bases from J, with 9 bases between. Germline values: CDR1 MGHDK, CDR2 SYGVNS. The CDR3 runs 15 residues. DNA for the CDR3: TGTGCCAGCAGTGAATGGGGGCTAGCTGGAAACACCATATATTTT. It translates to CASSEWGLAGNTIYF.

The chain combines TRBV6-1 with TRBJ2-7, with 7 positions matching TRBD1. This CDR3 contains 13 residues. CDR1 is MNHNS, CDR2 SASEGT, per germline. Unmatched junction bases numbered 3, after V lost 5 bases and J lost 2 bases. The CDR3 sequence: CASSQQGTYEQYV. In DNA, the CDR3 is TGTGCCAGCAGTCAACAGGGGACCTACGAGCAGTACGTC.

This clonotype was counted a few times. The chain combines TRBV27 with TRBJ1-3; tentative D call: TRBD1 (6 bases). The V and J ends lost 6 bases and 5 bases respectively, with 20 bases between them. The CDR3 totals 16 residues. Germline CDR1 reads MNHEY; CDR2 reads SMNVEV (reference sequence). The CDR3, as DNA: TGTGCCAGCAGCTCCACACCCCGGACAGAACGAAACACCATATATTTT. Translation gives CASSSTPRTERNTIYF.